These T cell receptor beta chains were read from a single sample in a study of blood T cell repertoires in COVID-19. Data came from immunoSEQ multiplex PCR; TCRdb stores just in-frame clones and leaves some out. Of approximately 89,000 clones listed, around nine tenths were seen once; the top ten hold 4.5%. Material: peripheral blood. These TCRs come from a man aged 70 or older with acute or convalescent COVID-19. CDR3s include the opening cysteine and the closing phenylalanine or tryptophan. A D gene is named only where the DNA matches it firmly. For some rows the clone size is stated as once, few or many, or as a class when expanded; others skip it.

D gene	V gene	clone size	J gene	CDR3 protein	CDR3 DNA
-	TRBV9	-	TRBJ2-2	CASSVGGGDTGELFF	TGTGCCAGCAGCGTAGGAGGGGGAGACACCGGGGAGCTGTTTTTT
TRBD1	TRBV6-1	-	TRBJ1-2	CASSDRDRGGYTF	TGTGCCAGCAGTGACCGGGACAGAGGGGGCTACACCTTC
-	TRBV5-1	once	TRBJ2-3	CASSLDVASTDTQYF	TGCGCCAGCAGCTTGGATGTGGCTAGCACAGATACGCAGTATTTT
TRBD1	TRBV30	-	TRBJ1-1	CAWSDRGPEAFF	TGTGCCTGGAGTGACAGGGGCCCTGAAGCTTTCTTT
-	TRBV6-6	-	TRBJ2-1	CASSRWVQGSSYNEQFF	TGTGCCAGCAGCCGATGGGTGCAGGGGTCCTCCTACAATGAGCAGTTCTTC
TRBD1	TRBV28	-	TRBJ2-5	CASSLSGQGTQETQYF	TGTGCCAGCAGTTTATCAGGACAGGGGACCCAAGAGACCCAGTACTTC
TRBD2	TRBV11-2	-	TRBJ2-3	CASSFTSGGPFSSSDTQYF	TGTGCCAGCAGCTTTACTAGCGGGGGGCCGTTTAGTTCATCGGATACGCAGTATTTT
TRBD1	TRBV27	-	TRBJ2-1	CASSPRDRGRYNEQFF	TGTGCCAGCAGTCCCAGGGACAGGGGGCGGTACAATGAGCAGTTCTTC
-	TRBV5-1	-	TRBJ2-2	CASSLGTGPNTGELFF	TGCGCCAGCAGCTTGGGTACAGGCCCCAACACCGGGGAGCTGTTTTTT
-	TRBV24-1	-	TRBJ1-3	CATSDQGGPSGNTIYF	TGTGCCACCAGTGACCAAGGGGGTCCTTCTGGAAACACCATATATTTT
TRBD2	TRBV7-3	-	TRBJ2-3	CASSSRQSAGGPSTQYF	TGTGCCAGCAGCTCCCGTCAGTCAGCGGGGGGGCCTTCTACGCAGTATTTT
TRBD1	TRBV6-4	once	TRBJ1-2	CASKPGQGDYGYTF	TGTGCCAGCAAACCGGGACAGGGGGACTATGGCTACACCTTC
TRBD1	TRBV7-9	once	TRBJ2-3	CASSSDRELNTQYF	TGTGCCAGCAGCTCGGACAGGGAGCTGAATACGCAGTATTTT
-	TRBV6-5	-	TRBJ1-1	CASSSDWVEAFF	TGTGCCAGCAGTTCCGACTGGGTCGAAGCTTTCTTT
TRBD1	TRBV7-8	-	TRBJ1-5	CASSRPGTGGGNQPQHF	TGTGCCAGCAGCCGACCCGGGACAGGGGGCGGCAATCAGCCCCAGCATTTT
-	TRBV5-1	-	TRBJ1-1	CASSYTGRANTEAFF	TGCGCCAGCAGCTACACCGGGAGGGCCAACACTGAAGCTTTCTTT
TRBD2	TRBV28	-	TRBJ2-5	CASNTGLAGLDQETQYF	TGTGCCAGCAATACCGGACTAGCGGGACTAGACCAAGAGACCCAGTACTTC
-	TRBV3-1/TRBV3-2	-	TRBJ2-1	CASSPDRNNEQFF	TGTGCCAGCAGCCCGGACAGAAACAATGAGCAGTTCTTC
-	TRBV28	-	TRBJ2-7	CASSFSRQKDSAPYF	TGTGCCAGCAGTTTCTCTCGACAGAAGGATTCAGCGCCGTACTTC
-	TRBV5-4	-	TRBJ2-6	CASSLSGAGANVLTF	TGTGCCAGCAGCTTGTCAGGGGCTGGGGCCAACGTCCTGACTTTC
TRBD1	TRBV2	-	TRBJ1-5	CASGQEPSNQPQHF	TGTGCCAGCGGACAGGAACCTAGCAATCAGCCCCAGCATTTT
-	TRBV29-1	once	TRBJ2-1	CSVGRVRHVNEQFF	TGCAGCGTGGGCCGGGTCCGGCACGTCAATGAGCAGTTCTTC
-	TRBV6-5	-	TRBJ1-1	CASTLDRNTEAFF	TGTGCCAGCACACTGGACAGGAACACTGAAGCTTTCTTT
-	TRBV4-2	-	TRBJ1-5	CASSQDVSNQPQHF	TGTGCCAGCAGCCAAGACGTTAGCAATCAGCCCCAGCATTTT
TRBD1	TRBV6-5	-	TRBJ1-3	CASSPLDRGGNTIYF	TGTGCCAGCAGTCCCCTAGACAGGGGGGGAAACACCATATATTTT
TRBD2	TRBV2	-	TRBJ2-3	CASETSGGAPTQYF	TGTGCCAGCGAGACTAGCGGGGGGGCCCCTACGCAGTATTTT
TRBD1	TRBV11-2	-	TRBJ2-3	CASRSTGWATDTQYF	TGTGCCAGCAGGTCGACAGGGTGGGCCACAGATACGCAGTATTTT
TRBD1	TRBV5-5	-	TRBJ1-3	CASSFDRVSGNTIYF	TGTGCCAGCAGCTTCGACAGGGTATCTGGAAACACCATATATTTT
-	TRBV30	-	TRBJ1-1	CAWSMGRGNTEAFF	TGTGCCTGGAGTATGGGCAGGGGGAACACTGAAGCTTTCTTT
TRBD2	TRBV6-4	-	TRBJ2-3	CASSLLAGGTDTQYF	TGTGCCAGCAGTCTACTGGCGGGGGGCACAGATACGCAGTATTTT
TRBD2	TRBV4-1	-	TRBJ2-7	CASSPGTGGTYEQYF	TGCGCCAGCAGCCCCGGTACGGGGGGAACCTACGAGCAGTACTTC
-	TRBV19	once	TRBJ2-5	CATLRGGTQETQYF	TGTGCCACCCTCCGAGGAGGGACCCAAGAGACCCAGTACTTC
TRBD1	TRBV19	-	TRBJ1-1	CASKDRLNTEAFF	TGTGCCAGTAAGGACAGGCTGAACACTGAAGCTTTCTTT
-	TRBV5-1	-	TRBJ1-6	CASSFEVADSPLHF	TGCGCCAGCAGCTTTGAGGTTGCTGATTCACCCCTCCACTTT
TRBD1	TRBV5-4	-	TRBJ2-7	CASSRDRGSSYEQYF	TGTGCCAGCAGCCGGGACAGGGGAAGCTCCTACGAGCAGTACTTC
TRBD1	TRBV29-1	once	TRBJ2-5	CSVEQGEETQYF	TGCAGCGTTGAACAGGGGGAGGAGACCCAGTACTTC
-	TRBV10-3	-	TRBJ2-7	CAISDPRGYEQYF	TGTGCCATCAGTGACCCCCGCGGCTACGAGCAGTACTTC
TRBD1	TRBV7-8	-	TRBJ1-2	CASSLAGQDGYTF	TGTGCCAGCAGCTTAGCCGGACAGGATGGCTACACCTTC
-	TRBV19	-	TRBJ1-1	CASSPQGFTEAFF	TGTGCCAGTAGTCCACAGGGATTCACTGAAGCTTTCTTT
TRBD1	TRBV5-1	-	TRBJ2-1	CASSSGQGPYNEQFF	TGCGCCAGCAGCTCCGGACAGGGCCCCTACAATGAGCAGTTCTTC
TRBD1	TRBV5-1	-	TRBJ1-2	CASSLAPSTGGSGYTF	TGCGCCAGCAGCTTGGCCCCCTCAACAGGGGGCTCAGGCTACACCTTC
TRBD1	TRBV7-8	-	TRBJ2-2	CASSLVFGTGAGELFF	TGTGCCAGCAGCTTAGTTTTCGGGACAGGGGCCGGGGAGCTGTTTTTT
-	TRBV3-1/TRBV3-2	-	TRBJ2-7	CASSQDAGPLSGEQYF	TGTGCCAGCAGCCAAGACGCGGGGCCCCTATCTGGCGAGCAGTACTTC
-	TRBV19	-	TRBJ1-1	CASSIYGGSRSRAFF	TGTGCCAGTAGTATTTACGGGGGAAGCAGGTCTCGAGCTTTCTTT
-	TRBV4-1	-	TRBJ2-3	CASSRDIITDTQYF	TGCGCCAGCAGCAGGGACATTATCACAGATACGCAGTATTTT
TRBD2	TRBV3-1/TRBV3-2	once	TRBJ2-1	CASSPGSGGPLRQFF	TGTGCCAGCAGCCCCGGGAGCGGGGGCCCCCTACGGCAGTTCTTC
-	TRBV11-2	-	TRBJ1-2	CASSLMAAGYGYTF	TGTGCCAGCAGCTTAATGGCGGCGGGGTATGGCTACACCTTC
TRBD1	TRBV19	-	TRBJ1-4	CASSRGTALNEKLFF	TGTGCCAGTAGCCGAGGGACAGCCCTGAATGAAAAACTGTTTTTT
-	TRBV19	-	TRBJ2-1	CASSMGQYNEQFF	TGTGCCAGTAGTATGGGACAATACAATGAGCAGTTCTTC
TRBD1	TRBV7-6	-	TRBJ1-4	CASSLVPDRGRVKLFF	TGTGCCAGCAGCTTAGTACCGGACAGGGGGCGAGTGAAACTGTTTTTT
TRBD1	TRBV5-1	-	TRBJ1-2	CASSRQGTESGYTF	TGCGCCAGCAGCCGACAGGGAACGGAATCCGGCTACACCTTC
TRBD2	TRBV5-5	-	TRBJ2-3	CASSLGSSGYTDTQYF	TGTGCCAGCAGCTTGGGGTCTAGCGGGTACACAGATACGCAGTATTTT
-	TRBV14	once	TRBJ1-2	CASSQVGDDYGYTF	TGTGCCAGCAGCCAAGTAGGGGATGACTATGGCTACACCTTC
-	TRBV3-1/TRBV3-2	-	TRBJ1-2	CASSHTVEVDYGYTF	TGTGCCAGCAGCCATACGGTCGAGGTAGACTATGGCTACACCTTC
-	TRBV6-4	once	TRBJ2-3	CASSAEQPDTQYF	TGTGCCAGCAGTGCCGAACAACCAGATACGCAGTATTTT